A single sample is the source of the 6 T cell receptor beta chains below, sequenced in a study of shared clonotypes between healthy human individuals (dated by TCRdb to the early 2020s). Library preparation employed the immunoSEQ multiplex PCR assay. This immuneACCESS table, as held by TCRdb, lists in-frame sequences with V and J called but not all clones. Of the missing ones, under half trace to an unresolved V gene in checked studies; the others have no known cause. The sample data list hundreds of thousands of clones, and less than 98% of these were observed just once. Together, the top ten hold 0.057% of the sample. The source material was naive CD4+ T cells sorted from blood. Sample cell subset or site, as interpreted from the label and publication: CD45RA+ positively selected. Receptors were obtained from a woman aged 25 to 39 in good health.

This chain connects TRBV5-1 to TRBJ2-3, with a weak D call TRBD1 (5 bases). The CDR3 has 14 residues. CDR1 is SGHRS, CDR2 YFSETQ, per germline. V was trimmed by 6 bases and J by 4 bases, leaving 15 bases between them. Here the CDR3 DNA reads TGCGCCAGCACCACACCCAGGGAAGCAGATACGCAGTATTTT. It encodes CASTTPREADTQYF.

To note about this clone: This CDR3 is also generated by other DNA sequences in the sample. The V and J genes are TRBV27 and TRBJ2-7; 7 bases fit TRBD2. Germline CDR1 is MNHEY and CDR2 is SMNVEV (reference sequence). CDR3 length: 14 amino acids. Germline trimming cut 3 bases from V and 6 bases from J; bases unmatched to any gene: 8. The CDR3 loop is CASSFSGRGGEQYF. The CDR3 DNA is TGTGCCAGCAGTTTCTCGGGGAGGGGAGGCGAGCAGTACTTC.

This clone showed up just once. This chain links TRBV5-1 with TRBJ1-1; D remains unclear. The V end lost 1 base, the J end lost 5 bases, and 15 bases lay between the germline ends. The CDR3 consists of 15 residues. The V gene's germline CDR1 is SGHRS and CDR2 YFSETQ. The CDR3 protein is CASSLTGKGETEAFF. The CDR3 region has the DNA TGCGCCAGCAGCTTGACGGGGAAAGGAGAGACTGAAGCTTTCTTT.

The J gene is TRBJ2-5, the V gene TRBV6-6, with D unclear. From germline, CDR1 is MNHNY and CDR2 SVGAGI (reference sequence). Between the trimmed V and J ends, which lost 5 bases and 3 bases, there was a span of 10 bases. The CDR3 covers 13 residues. CDR3 nucleotide sequence: TGTGCCAGCAGTCCTTCGTCGGAAGAGACCCAGTACTTC. This codes for CASSPSSEETQYF.

The chain is built from TRBV4-1 and TRBJ2-7; 9 bases are a match to TRBD2. CDR1 MGHRA and CDR2 YSYEKL come from the germline V gene. The CDR3 has 15 residues. J was trimmed by 3 bases and V by 1 base; bases with no gene match: 4. CDR3 sequence: CASSQGVAGVYEQYF. The DNA of the CDR3 is TGCGCCAGCAGCCAAGGGGTAGCGGGAGTCTACGAGCAGTACTTC.

V usage is TRBV28 and J usage is TRBJ1-5, with D unclear. The CDR3 runs 12 residues. V was cut by 6 bases and J by 7 bases, with 10 bases left in between. CDR1 is MDHEN and CDR2 is SYDVKM in the germline V gene. This chain's CDR3 is CASSPLIQPQHF. CDR3 DNA sequence: TGTGCCAGCAGCCCTCTAATCCAGCCCCAGCATTTT.